The 24 T cell receptor beta chains below were found in one sample sequenced in a study of cytomegalovirus exposure and HLA in healthy donors. This PCR relied on a set of 60 Vbeta primers and 13 Jbeta primers. Repertoires were generated with immunoSEQ multiplex PCR, while TCRdb's copy carries only in-frame clones and drops some. The sample consists of 150,000 to 200,000 clones, around 68% of them appearing once. Sequencing was performed on PBMCs. These receptors were obtained from a man in his fifties in good health and CMV-seronegative.

J is TRBJ2-7 and V is TRBV4-1, with 7 positions matching TRBD1. J was trimmed by 2 bases and V by 5 bases; bases with no gene match: 6. Germline CDR1 is MGHRA and CDR2 is YSYEKL. The CDR3 runs 14 residues. CDR3 protein: CASSITRGPYEQYF. The CDR3 DNA reads as TGCGCCAGCAGCATAACGAGGGGGCCCTACGAGCAGTACTTC.

The chain employs TRBV29-1 and TRBJ2-2; the match to TRBD1 covers 7 bases. CDR1 SQVTM and CDR2 ANQGSEA come from the germline V gene. CDR3 length: 13 amino acids. With 7 bases clipped from V and 1 base from J, the junction kept 3 bases outside the gene matches. CDR3 nucleotides: TGCAGCGGTCGACAGGGGAACACCGGGGAGCTGTTTTTT. Translating it yields CSGRQGNTGELFF.

CDR3 DNA sequence: TGCGCCAGCAGCCAAGTGGTGGGACAGGGTTCCGGGGAGCTGTTTTTT. Amino acid sequence: CASSQVVGQGSGELFF. The chain combines TRBV4-1 with TRBJ2-2, with 9 bases aligning to TRBD1. In germline, CDR1 is MGHRA, CDR2 YSYEKL. This CDR3 is 16 amino acids long. The trim removed 1 base at V and 6 bases at J, leaving 6 bases unmatched.

The rearrangement links TRBV11-2 to TRBJ2-1, with TRBD2 matching over 10 bases. Germline CDR1 is SGHAT and CDR2 is FQNNGV. There are 12 residues in the CDR3. With 4 bases clipped from V and 14 bases from J, the junction kept 5 bases outside the gene matches. The CDR3 sequence: CASSSTSGVKFF. The CDR3 coding sequence is TGTGCCAGCAGCTCCACTAGCGGGGTTAAGTTCTTC.

Concerning this clone itself: In the same sample, other DNA sequences code for this CDR3. The chain links TRBV19 to TRBJ2-1; a possible D gene is TRBD1 (6 bases). CDR1 LNHDA and CDR2 SQIVND come from the germline V gene (reference sequence). V lost 1 base to trimming and J lost 2 bases, with 9 bases between them. This CDR3 is 15 amino acids long. The CDR3 DNA is TGTGCCAGTAGTATAGCAGGGGACGCCTACAATGAGCAGTTCTTC. Translating gives CASSIAGDAYNEQFF.

The chain links TRBV29-1 to TRBJ1-4; 9 bases map to TRBD1. The CDR3 runs 14 residues. CDR1 SQVTM and CDR2 ANQGSEA come from the germline V gene. After removal of 5 bases from V and 0 bases from J, the junction contained 1 base not matched to a gene. The CDR3 nucleotides are TGCAGCGTTTGGACAGGGGCAACTAATGAAAAACTGTTTTTT. Its protein product is CSVWTGATNEKLFF. Looking up the rest from reference TRBV29-1 and TRBJ1-4 gives the full variable domain: SAVISQKPSRDICQRGTSLTIQCQVDSQVTMMFWYRQQPGQSLTLIATANQGSEATYESGFVIDKFPISRPNLTFSTLTVSNMSPEDSSIYLCSVWTGATNEKLFFGSGTQLSVL.

The chain has TRBV18 and TRBJ1-6; 7 nucleotides line up with TRBD1. The V gene's germline CDR1 is KGHSH and CDR2 LQKENI. V lost 2 bases, J lost 7 bases, and 5 bases stayed unmatched. CDR3 length: 15 residues. The DNA of the CDR3 is TGTGCCAGCTCACCAATGAGACAGGGCAATTCACCCCTCCACTTT. As protein: CASSPMRQGNSPLHF.

This chain connects TRBV19 to TRBJ1-6; no clear D. Per germline, CDR1 LNHDA and CDR2 SQIVND (reference sequence). V lost 8 bases and J lost 0, with 8 bases in between. The CDR3 is 14 residues long. The CDR3 sequence is CASGFSSYNSPLHF. CDR3 DNA: TGTGCCAGTGGCTTCAGCTCCTATAATTCACCCCTCCACTTT.

The CDR3 DNA is TGTGCCAGCTCACCGACTAGCGGGAAAGAGACCCAGTACTTC. Protein sequence: CASSPTSGKETQYF. The gene calls are TRBV18 and TRBJ2-5; 11 bases are a match to TRBD2. J was trimmed by 3 bases and V by 3 bases; bases with no gene match: 0. The CDR3 length is 14 residues. CDR1 and CDR2 from the germline V gene are KGHSH and LQKENI.

The chain recombines TRBV28 with TRBJ1-6; the D gene is possibly TRBD1 (6 bases). CDR3 size: 15 residues. Trimming removed 9 bases from V and 7 bases from J, with 19 bases in between. CDR1 is MDHEN, CDR2 SYDVKM, per germline. Here the CDR3 DNA reads TGTGCCAGTACCCGGGACACGGCGCTAAATTCACCCCTCCACTTT. Its protein is CASTRDTALNSPLHF. Combining the CDR3 with reference TRBV28 and TRBJ1-6 gives the whole variable domain DVKVTQSSRYLVKRTGEKVFLECVQDMDHENMFWYRQDPGLGLRLIYFSYDVKMKEKGDIPEGYSVSREKKERFSLILESASTNQTSMYLCASTRDTALNSPLHFGNGTRLTVT.

This chain uses TRBV19 with TRBJ1-5; 12 bases map to TRBD1. The CDR3 loop spans 16 amino acids. The germline V gene encodes CDR1 LNHDA and CDR2 SQIVND (reference sequence). V dropped 3 bases and J dropped 4; count of bases not matched to a gene: 4. This CDR3 is CASSMGQGALNQPQHF. CDR3 sequence (DNA): TGTGCCAGTAGTATGGGACAGGGGGCGTTGAATCAGCCCCAGCATTTT.

In its sample, this clone was seen a few times. CDR3 nucleotides: TGTGCCAGCTCACAGACGGGACAGGGGAACACTGAAGCTTTCTTT. This translates into CASSQTGQGNTEAFF. This chain joins TRBV18 and TRBJ1-1; 9 nucleotides line up with TRBD1. Germline V CDR1 and CDR2: KGHSH, LQKENI. The V and J ends lost 4 bases and 1 base, in that order; junction bases with no gene match: 4. The CDR3 covers 15 residues. Drawing the rest from reference TRBV18 and TRBJ1-1, the complete variable domain is NAGVMQNPRHLVRRRGQEARLRCSPMKGHSHVYWYRQLPEEGLKFMVYLQKENIIDESGMPKERFSAEFPKEGPSILRIQQVVRGDSAAYFCASSQTGQGNTEAFFGQGTRLTVV.

J is TRBJ1-5 and V is TRBV2; the D gene is possibly TRBD1 (5 bases). Trimming removed 8 bases at V and 1 base at J, with 12 bases between. Germline V gene sequence: CDR1 SNHLY, CDR2 FYNNEI. The CDR3 extends over 14 amino acids. The CDR3 bases are TGTGCCAGCGGGGCCGGCGGAAGCAATCAGCCCCAGCATTTT. It translates to CASGAGGSNQPQHF.

The V and J genes are TRBV6-6 and TRBJ2-7; TRBD2 is a possible D gene (6 bases). Trimming took 8 bases from V and 4 from J, leaving 15 bases between them. Looked up from germline, CDR1 is MNHNY and CDR2 is SVGAGI (reference sequence). The CDR3 totals 13 residues. The CDR3 DNA is TGTGCCAGCGGACGGGGGTCGGGTTACGAGCAGTACTTC. Translating it yields CASGRGSGYEQYF.

This chain connects TRBV5-1 to TRBJ1-4, with a possible D match to TRBD1 (5 bases). Germline lookup yields CDR1 SGHRS and CDR2 YFSETQ. Trimming removed 0 bases at V and 7 bases at J, with 10 bases between. The CDR3 extends over 14 amino acids. The CDR3 DNA reads TGCGCCAGCAGCTTGGCGGGGGATGGTGAAAAACTGTTTTTT. This encodes CASSLAGDGEKLFF.

The chain employs TRBV16 and TRBJ1-1, with 7 bases fitting TRBD1. Looked up from germline, CDR1 is KGHSY and CDR2 is FQNENV. The V segment lost 2 bases and the J segment 6 bases; nucleotides outside the gene matches: 6. The CDR3 length is 14 residues. The CDR3 sequence: CASSQATGISEAFF. DNA for the CDR3: TGTGCCAGCAGCCAAGCGACAGGGATCTCTGAAGCTTTCTTT.

This clone showed up just a few times. The chain links TRBV19 to TRBJ2-1, with 8 bases matching TRBD1. The CDR3 has 16 amino acids. Germline V gives CDR1 LNHDA, CDR2 SQIVND (reference sequence). The V and J ends lost 3 bases and 3 bases, in that order; junction bases with no gene match: 7. This CDR3 reads CASSIMFGTGYNEQFF. The CDR3 nucleotides are TGTGCCAGTAGTATTATGTTCGGGACAGGCTACAATGAGCAGTTCTTC.

This rearrangement joins TRBV5-1 to TRBJ1-6, with D possibly TRBD1 on 5 matching bases. There are 14 residues in the CDR3. Trimming pared 5 bases from V and 8 bases from J, leaving 14 bases between. Germline V gives CDR1 SGHRS, CDR2 YFSETQ. This CDR3 reads CASRTDSLDSPLHF. The DNA of the CDR3 is TGCGCCAGCAGGACTGACAGTCTTGATTCACCCCTCCACTTT.

The chain recombines TRBV2 with TRBJ2-2; D is perhaps TRBD2 (6 bases). CDR3 length equals 15 residues. V was shortened by 7 bases and J by 3 bases, with 15 bases between the two germline ends. Germline V gene data show CDR1 as SNHLY and CDR2 as FYNNEI. DNA for the CDR3: TGTGCCAGCACCGCGGGGACCACTCACACCGGGGAGCTGTTTTTT. Translated, it gives CASTAGTTHTGELFF.

The chain carries TRBV4-1 and TRBJ2-2; TRBD2 might be the D (7 bases). CDR3 length: 17 amino acids. CDR1 and CDR2 from the germline V gene are MGHRA and YSYEKL. The V end lost 4 bases, the J end lost 5 bases, and 20 bases lay between the germline ends. For the CDR3, the DNA is TGCGCCAGCAGCCCCCGAGGGGGGGGCATTCTGACCGGGGAGCTGTTTTTT. Amino acids: CASSPRGGGILTGELFF.

This clone came up a few times. In DNA, the CDR3 is TGTGCCAGCAGGAGGACAGCACAAGAGACCCAGTACTTC. This encodes CASRRTAQETQYF. The rearrangement joins TRBV2 to TRBJ2-5, with D perhaps TRBD1 (6 bases). From germline, CDR1 is SNHLY and CDR2 FYNNEI. With 6 bases removed from V and 2 bases from J, the gap between germline ends came to 10 bases. The CDR3 runs 13 residues. The variable domain in full, with the rest retrieved from reference TRBV2 and TRBJ2-5, is EPEVTQTPSHQVTQMGQEVILRCVPISNHLYFYWYRQILGQKVEFLVSFYNNEISEKSEIFDDQFSVERPDGSNFTLKIRSTKLEDSAMYFCASRRTAQETQYFGPGTRLLVL.

The chain combines TRBV2 with TRBJ2-1, with 8 bases identical to TRBD1. CDR1 is SNHLY and CDR2 is FYNNEI in the germline V gene. The CDR3 contains 14 residues. V lost 8 bases to trimming and J lost 4 bases; unmatched junction nucleotides: 7. The CDR3 sequence is CASSRTGQYNEQFF. The CDR3 bases are TGTGCCAGCTCCCGGACAGGGCAGTACAATGAGCAGTTCTTC.

V and J are TRBV28 and TRBJ1-3; 9 nucleotides line up with TRBD1. This CDR3 has 15 residues. CDR1 MDHEN and CDR2 SYDVKM come from the germline V gene. V trimming: 6 bases; J trimming: 3 bases; junction bases outside the gene matches: 6. The CDR3 region is CASRDTGGGGNTIYF. In DNA, the CDR3 is TGTGCCAGCAGAGATACAGGGGGCGGTGGAAACACCATATATTTT.

This clone has just a few counts. The CDR3 here is CASSFGQGSTGELFF. CDR3 DNA: TGTGCCAGCAGCTTCGGACAGGGCAGCACCGGGGAGCTGTTTTTT. The chain joins TRBV6-5 to TRBJ2-2; 8 bases are shared with TRBD1. Germline values: CDR1 MNHEY, CDR2 SVGAGI. The CDR3 is 15 amino acids. Trimming cost V 6 bases and J 4 bases; bases outside gene matches: 7.